This TCR beta chain was recorded in a study of blood T cell repertoires in COVID-19. Sequenced by immunoSEQ multiplex PCR; TCRdb stores in-frame clones only, minus some. Among about 160,000 clones listed, 85% were seen once. V lost 4 bases, J lost 0 bases, and 7 bases lay in between. In germline, CDR1 is SGHNT, CDR2 YYREEE (reference sequence). CDR3 length: 13 residues. The rearrangement links TRBV5-4 to TRBJ1-1; no definite D call. The sequence derives from a man in his forties with acute or convalescent COVID-19. The sequenced sample was peripheral blood. The CDR3 sequence is CASSPLVNTEAFF. The CDR3 nucleotides are TGTGCCAGCAGCCCGTTAGTGAACACTGAAGCTTTCTTT.